This record concerns one T cell receptor (beta chain) sequence. This entry is derived from a study of CD8 T cells in Susac syndrome. The CDR3 is 14 residues long. The V gene lost 0 bases and the J gene lost 2 bases, with 5 bases spanning the gap. About 0.45 to 1 ug RNA was reverse transcribed with random hexamers. TCRdb ran MiXCR on the immunoSEQ multiplex PCR reads and lists one entry per CDR3 protein. The sample lists about 150,000 distinct CDR3 sequences, 90% to 95% occurring once. This chain joins TRBV12-3 or TRBV12-4 and TRBJ1-3; D is perhaps TRBD1 (5 bases). The TCR was taken from a human donor with multiple sclerosis. Sequencing was carried out using CD4+ T cells from PBMCs. The CDR3 region has the DNA TGTGCCAGCAGTTTAGCAGGGGCTGGAAACACCATATATTTT. Residues: CASSLAGAGNTIYF.